A single sample is the source of the 9 T cell receptor beta chains below, sequenced in a study of blood T cell repertoires in COVID-19. Libraries were prepared by immunoSEQ multiplex PCR; TCRdb keeps only in-frame clonotypes and omits some of them. The sample holds roughly 300,000 clones; more than 85% are singletons and the top ten take about 0.93%. The material sequenced was PBMCs or T cells enriched from blood (not recorded which). These TCRs come from a woman in her 30s who had recovered from COVID-19.

The V call is TRBV5-1, the J call TRBJ1-4; 9 nucleotides match TRBD1. V trimming: 3 bases; J trimming: 7 bases; junction bases outside the gene matches: 7. CDR1 and CDR2 (germline): SGHRS, YFSETQ. The CDR3 is 15 amino acids. CDR3 nucleotides: TGCGCCAGCAGCTGGGGGGACAGGGATGGTGAAAAACTGTTTTTT. Translated: CASSWGDRDGEKLFF.

V and J are TRBV29-1 and TRBJ2-3; TRBD2 aligns across 13 bases. There are 14 residues in the CDR3. Germline CDR1 reads SQVTM; CDR2 reads ANQGSEA. Trimming cost V 6 bases and J 5 bases; bases outside gene matches: 5. Written as DNA, the CDR3 is TGCAGCGTGGGGACTAGCGGGGTTGGAGATACGCAGTATTTT. Amino acid sequence: CSVGTSGVGDTQYF.

The chain employs TRBV7-8 and TRBJ1-1; 7 nucleotides agree with TRBD1. Germline CDR1 and CDR2: SGHVS and FQNEAQ. The ends lost 5 bases at V and 3 bases at J; junction bases unmatched: 9. There are 15 residues in the CDR3. In nucleotides, the CDR3 is TGTGCCAGCAGCCGGAGACCTGGACAGGACACTGAAGCTTTCTTT. It is translated as CASSRRPGQDTEAFF.

The rearrangement uses TRBV14 and TRBJ1-1; 7 nucleotides line up with TRBD1. With 0 bases clipped from V and 0 bases from J, the junction kept 25 bases outside the gene matches. Germline CDR1 is SGHDN and CDR2 is FVKESK. CDR3 size: 23 residues. The CDR3 protein is CASSQDPRGRQISRQGMNTEAFF. CDR3 sequence (DNA): TGTGCCAGCAGCCAAGATCCGCGGGGTAGACAAATAAGTAGACAGGGAATGAACACTGAAGCTTTCTTT.

This clone was observed a single time. The chain combines TRBV5-5 with TRBJ2-7; possible D gene TRBD2, 5 bases. CDR3 length equals 15 residues. Trimming took off 0 bases at V and 4 bases at J, with 14 bases between the two ends. Per the germline V gene, CDR1 is SGHKS and CDR2 is YYEKEE (reference sequence). The CDR3 DNA sequence: TGTGCCAGCAGCTTGGGGGCGGGCGCGGTATACGAGCAGTACTTC. The encoded protein is CASSLGAGAVYEQYF.

J is TRBJ1-1 and V is TRBV7-2; D remains ambiguous. This CDR3 comprises 17 residues. CDR1 and CDR2 from the germline V gene are SGHTA and FQGNSA. V was pared by 3 bases and J by 0 bases, with 17 bases between. CDR3: CASSFMVGRSMNTEAFF. The CDR3 nucleotides read TGTGCCAGCAGCTTCATGGTGGGCAGATCCATGAACACTGAAGCTTTCTTT.

This chain joins TRBV2 and TRBJ1-6; D unresolved. The CDR3 totals 14 residues. The V gene lost 4 bases and the J gene lost 5 bases, with 9 bases spanning the gap. Germline loops: CDR1 SNHLY, CDR2 FYNNEI. Here the CDR3 DNA reads TGTGCCAGCAGTGTAGACGGGGATAATTCACCCCTCCACTTT. Protein: CASSVDGDNSPLHF. The full variable domain, completed using reference TRBV2 and TRBJ1-6, is EPEVTQTPSHQVTQMGQEVILRCVPISNHLYFYWYRQILGQKVEFLVSFYNNEISEKSEIFDDQFSVERPDGSNFTLKIRSTKLEDSAMYFCASSVDGDNSPLHFGNGTRLTVT.

The rearrangement uses TRBV24-1 and TRBJ2-3; D unclear. This CDR3 is built from 13 residues. Germline values: CDR1 KGHDR, CDR2 SFDVKD. Between the trimmed V and J ends, which lost 7 bases and 4 bases, there was a span of 11 bases. DNA of the CDR3: TGTGCCACCAGACTAAAGGATGCAGATACGCAGTATTTT. Its protein product is CATRLKDADTQYF.

The chain links TRBV5-6 to TRBJ1-2; D gene ambiguous. The CDR3 loop spans 12 amino acids. Trimming stripped 3 bases from V and 3 bases from J, with 6 bases between. Germline values: CDR1 SGHDT, CDR2 YYEEEE. The CDR3 here is CASSSYDYGYTF. The CDR3 nucleotides read TGTGCCAGCAGCTCCTACGACTATGGCTACACCTTC. The complete variable domain, with remaining parts taken from reference TRBV5-6 and TRBJ1-2, reads DAGVTQSPTHLIKTRGQQVTLRCSPKSGHDTVSWYQQALGQGPQFIFQYYEEEERQRGNFPDRFSGHQFPNYSSELNVNALLLGDSALYLCASSSYDYGYTFGSGTRLTVV.